The entry below gives a single T cell receptor (beta chain) sequence along with its context. The antigen is not known. TCRdb passed the reads through MiXCR, listing each CDR3 protein once. The top ten hold roughly 18% of the sample, which has about 740,000 distinct CDR3 sequences, around a third seen once. This specimen comes from a study of T cell repertoires in cytomegalovirus infection. About the research overall: It was recently identified HLA-C-restricted and well-studied HLA-B-restricted CMV epitopes that the study used.

Trimming left V 9 bases short and J 4 bases short, with 13 bases between. Germline loops: CDR1 LNHDA, CDR2 SQIVND (reference sequence). The CDR3 runs to 13 residues. Sequenced here: cultured PBMCs, sampled from culture after CMV antigen stimulation. This chain uses TRBV19 with TRBJ1-5; a possible D gene is TRBD1 (6 bases). The TCR comes from a human donor in good health (CMV status not recorded). Some clones in this sample may be carry-over from other donors' samples. The CDR3 sequence: CASTGQFNQPQHF. The CDR3, as DNA: TGTGCCAGCACCGGACAGTTTAATCAGCCCCAGCATTTT. The full variable domain, rest sourced from reference TRBV19 and TRBJ1-5, is DGGITQSPKYLFRKEGQNVTLSCEQNLNHDAMYWYRQDPGQGLRLIYYSQIVNDFQKGDIAEGYSVSREKKESFPLTVTSAQKNPTAFYLCASTGQFNQPQHFGDGTRLSIL.